One sample yielded the 11 T cell receptor beta chains listed below, sequenced in a study of T cells in women clearing cervical HPV infection (dated by TCRdb to between 2018 and 2020). Receptors were amplified or captured by the immunoSEQ multiplex PCR assay. TCRdb obtained this table from immuneACCESS and retained in-frame rearrangements with V and J assigned. These tables miss some clones; where compared with another copy, unresolved V genes account for less than half of the shortfall, and the remainder is unexplained. The table of this sample itemizes more than 30,000 clones. Nearly 7% of the sample belongs to the ten largest clones. The sample taken for sequencing was blood buffy coat. The receptors derive from a woman between 18 and 69 years old with a cervical HPV16 infection that either progressed to CIN3+ or cleared (not recorded which).

For this clone: With the read ending 3 residues before the CDR3 end, the germline J gene is used to fill in that end. The chain has TRBV20-1 and TRBJ1-1, with D uncertain. The germline gives CDR1 DFQATT, CDR2 SNEGSKA (reference sequence). The CDR3 contains 10 residues. CDR3 sequence reads: CSVDLTGAFF. CDR3 DNA (partial): TGCAGTGTCGATCTTACGGGG.

In regard to this clone: The read halts 3 residues ahead of the CDR3 end, with the missing end drawn from the germline J gene. This sequence joins TRBV6-1 and TRBJ2-2; 8 bases map to TRBD1. Germline V gives CDR1 MNHNS, CDR2 SASEGT. The CDR3 has 17 residues. The covered CDR3 bases are TGTGCCAGCAGTGAAAGGACAGGGCTTGCAACTAATGAAAAG. Its translation: CASSERTGLATNEK. The CDR3, in full, reads CASSERTGLATNEKLFF.

For this clone: With the read ending 3 residues before the CDR3 end, the germline J gene is used to fill in that end. This chain links TRBV7-6 with TRBJ2-3; D is possibly TRBD1 (5 bases). The CDR3 totals 16 residues. Trimming took off 1 base at V and 6 bases at J, with 17 bases between the two ends. Germline V CDR1 and CDR2: SGHVS, FNYEAQ. CDR3 DNA (partial): TGTGCCAGCAGCTTAGAGGGGTTTCTGGGCCCCGATACG. Encoded protein: CASSLEGFLGPDT. The whole CDR3 reads CASSLEGFLGPDTQYF.

On this clone itself: The sequence runs out 3 residues before the end of the CDR3; the remainder is reconstructed from the germline J gene. The chain uses TRBV20-1 and TRBJ2-1; D is unclear. V gave up 3 bases and J gave up 6 bases, with 21 bases separating them. CDR3 length equals 16 residues. Germline V gene data show CDR1 as DFQATT and CDR2 as SNEGSKA (reference sequence). The CDR3 DNA, read in part, is TGCAGTGCTAGTCCTCTCCGCGACTCCCTAGGCAATGAG. It is translated as CSASPLRDSLGNE. The complete CDR3 reads CSASPLRDSLGNEQFF.

On this clone itself: The read halts 3 residues ahead of the CDR3 end, with the missing end drawn from the germline J gene. The chain couples TRBV20-1 to TRBJ2-2, with TRBD2 matching 15 bases. Trimming removed 6 bases from V and 4 bases from J; junction bases left unmatched: 12. Germline loops: CDR1 DFQATT, CDR2 SNEGSKA (reference sequence). The CDR3 length is 18 residues. The CDR3 bases that were read are TGCAGTGCATACACATCGGGACTAGCGGGGGGATCCACCGGGGAG. Its translation is CSAYTSGLAGGSTGE. The CDR3 reads in full as CSAYTSGLAGGSTGELFF.

On this clone: The missing CDR3 end, 3 residues past where the read stops, is filled in from the germline J gene. The rearrangement uses TRBV20-1 and TRBJ2-5, with 8 bases identical to TRBD1. The germline V gene encodes CDR1 DFQATT and CDR2 SNEGSKA (reference sequence). The trim removed 5 bases at V and 1 base at J, leaving 6 bases unmatched. The CDR3 covers 14 residues. CDR3 protein: CSAHQGAGQETQYF. The sequenced part of the CDR3 DNA is TGCAGTGCTCATCAGGGGGCCGGCCAAGAGACC.

Here the CDR3 reads CSVEDELSGNADTQYF. The CDR3 bases that were read are TGCAGCGTTGAAGATGAGCTTAGCGGCAACGCAGATACG. The J gene is TRBJ2-3, the V gene TRBV29-1; tentatively, D is TRBD2 (6 bases). The CDR3 goes on 3 residues after the read ends, and that part is filled in from the germline J gene. Germline CDR1 reads SQVTM; CDR2 reads ANQGSEA. This CDR3 spans 16 amino acids. V was cut by 0 bases and J by 4 bases, with 17 bases left in between.

On this clone: Read data end 3 residues before the CDR3 end; the end is taken from the germline J gene. The chain combines TRBV7-8 with TRBJ1-1; 10 bases are shared with TRBD1. Germline assignment: CDR1 SGHVS and CDR2 FQNEAQ. Trimming removed 5 bases from V and 5 bases from J; junction bases left unmatched: 11. This CDR3 contains 16 residues. The CDR3 bases that were read are TGTGCCAGCAGCCCCACGGGCGGGGACAGGGGTACTGAA. It encodes CASSPTGGDRGTE. The CDR3 in its entirety is CASSPTGGDRGTEAFF.

About this clone itself: The CDR3 end lies 3 residues beyond the end of the read and is filled in from the germline J gene. J is TRBJ2-1 and V is TRBV5-1; 16 nucleotides line up with TRBD2. The CDR3 covers 17 residues. The germline gives CDR1 SGHRS, CDR2 YFSETQ. J was trimmed by 3 bases and V by 4 bases; bases with no gene match: 4. The covered CDR3 bases are TGCGCCAGCAGCCTGGGACTAGCGGGAGGGTACTACAATGAG. This translates into CASSLGLAGGYYNE. The entire CDR3 is CASSLGLAGGYYNEQFF.

To note about this clone: The CDR3 extends 3 residues past the end of the read, so its final part is completed from the germline J gene. The chain joins TRBV2 to TRBJ2-6; D uncertain. The length of the CDR3 is 17 residues. Germline V gene lookup returns CDR1 SNHLY and CDR2 FYNNEI. The V gene lost 4 bases and the J gene lost 2 bases, with 15 bases spanning the gap. The covered CDR3 bases are TGTGCCAGCAGTGGGCTGACTCCCTTTGCTGGGGCCAACGTC. The encoded protein is CASSGLTPFAGANV. The complete CDR3 protein is CASSGLTPFAGANVLTF.

Turning to this clone: The CDR3 end is not reached by the read, which stops 3 residues before it; the germline J gene fills it in. The V and J genes are TRBV7-9 and TRBJ1-2; 9 bases align to TRBD1. Germline V gene data show CDR1 as SEHNR and CDR2 as FQNEAQ (reference sequence). This CDR3 is 15 amino acids long. The CDR3 region is CASSFGQGITYDYTF. The covered CDR3 bases are TGTGCCAGCAGCTTCGGACAGGGGATAACGTACGAC. Drawing the rest from reference TRBV7-9 and TRBJ1-2, the complete variable domain is DTGVSQNPRHKITKRGQNVTFRCDPISEHNRLYWYRQTLGQGPEFLTYFQNEAQLEKSRLLSDRFSAERPKGSFSTLEIQRTEQGDSAMYLCASSFGQGITYDYTFGSGTRLTVV.